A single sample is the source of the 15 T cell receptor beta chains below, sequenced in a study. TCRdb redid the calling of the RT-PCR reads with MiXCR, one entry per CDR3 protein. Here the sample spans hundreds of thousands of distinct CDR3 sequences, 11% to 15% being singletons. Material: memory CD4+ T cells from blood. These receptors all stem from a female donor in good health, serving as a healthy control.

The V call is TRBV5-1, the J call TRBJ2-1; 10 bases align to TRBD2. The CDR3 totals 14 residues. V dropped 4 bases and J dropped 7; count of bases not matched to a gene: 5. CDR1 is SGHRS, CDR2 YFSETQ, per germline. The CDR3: CASSGGLALNEQFF. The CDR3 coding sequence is TGCGCCAGCAGCGGGGGACTAGCGCTAAATGAGCAGTTCTTC.

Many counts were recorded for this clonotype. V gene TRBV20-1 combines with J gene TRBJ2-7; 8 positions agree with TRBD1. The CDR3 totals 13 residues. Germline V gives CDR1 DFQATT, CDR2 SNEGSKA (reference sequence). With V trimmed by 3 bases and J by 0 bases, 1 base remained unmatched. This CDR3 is CSARGQVSYEQYF. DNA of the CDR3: TGCAGTGCTAGGGGACAGGTCTCCTACGAGCAGTACTTC.

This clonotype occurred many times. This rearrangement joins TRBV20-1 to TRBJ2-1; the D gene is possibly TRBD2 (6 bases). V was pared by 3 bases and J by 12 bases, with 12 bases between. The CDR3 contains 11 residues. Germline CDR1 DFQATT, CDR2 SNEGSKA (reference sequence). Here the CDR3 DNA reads TGCAGTGCTAGTCGGGAGTTAGGGCAGTTCTTC. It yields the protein CSASRELGQFF.

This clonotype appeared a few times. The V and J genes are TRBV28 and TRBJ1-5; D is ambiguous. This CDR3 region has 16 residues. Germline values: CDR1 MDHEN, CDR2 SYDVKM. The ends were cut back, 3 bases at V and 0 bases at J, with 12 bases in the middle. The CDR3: CASSLGLGPSNQPQHF. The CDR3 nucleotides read TGTGCCAGCAGTTTGGGGTTGGGTCCTAGCAATCAGCCCCAGCATTTT. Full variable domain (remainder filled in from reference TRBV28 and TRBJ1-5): DVKVTQSSRYLVKRTGEKVFLECVQDMDHENMFWYRQDPGLGLRLIYFSYDVKMKEKGDIPEGYSVSREKKERFSLILESASTNQTSMYLCASSLGLGPSNQPQHFGDGTRLSIL.

The CDR3 DNA reads as TGTGCCAGCAGCTGGACTAGCGGGAGGGGAAGCCCAAACGAGCAGTACTTC. Its protein product is CASSWTSGRGSPNEQYF. The chain has TRBV2 and TRBJ2-7, with 15 bases lining up with TRBD2. Germline lookup yields CDR1 SNHLY and CDR2 FYNNEI. The ends lost 6 bases at V and 5 bases at J; junction bases unmatched: 11. This CDR3 has 17 amino acids.

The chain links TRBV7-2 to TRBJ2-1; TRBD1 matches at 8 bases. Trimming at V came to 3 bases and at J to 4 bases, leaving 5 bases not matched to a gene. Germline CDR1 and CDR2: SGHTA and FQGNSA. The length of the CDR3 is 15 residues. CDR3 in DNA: TGTGCCAGCAGCTTCGACAGGGGAGAGTACAATGAGCAGTTCTTC. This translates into CASSFDRGEYNEQFF.

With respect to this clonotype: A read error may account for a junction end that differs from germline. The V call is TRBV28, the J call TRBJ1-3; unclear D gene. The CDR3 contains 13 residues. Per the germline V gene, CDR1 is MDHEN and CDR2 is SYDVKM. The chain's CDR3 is CASGLLTGNTIYF. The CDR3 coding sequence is TGTGCCAGCGGTTTATTGACTGGAAACACCATATATTTT.

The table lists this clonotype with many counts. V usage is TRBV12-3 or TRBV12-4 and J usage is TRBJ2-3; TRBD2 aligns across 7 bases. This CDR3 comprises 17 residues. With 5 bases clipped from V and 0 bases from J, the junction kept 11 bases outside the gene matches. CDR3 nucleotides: TGTGCCAGCAGTCTTAGTCTAGCGGCCTTTAGCACAGATACGCAGTATTTT. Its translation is CASSLSLAAFSTDTQYF.

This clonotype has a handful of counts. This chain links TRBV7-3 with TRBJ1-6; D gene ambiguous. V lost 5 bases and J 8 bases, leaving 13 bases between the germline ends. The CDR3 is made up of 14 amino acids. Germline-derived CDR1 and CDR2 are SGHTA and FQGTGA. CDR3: CASSPTLGDSPLHF. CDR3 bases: TGTGCCAGCAGCCCAACCCTCGGAGATTCACCCCTCCACTTT.

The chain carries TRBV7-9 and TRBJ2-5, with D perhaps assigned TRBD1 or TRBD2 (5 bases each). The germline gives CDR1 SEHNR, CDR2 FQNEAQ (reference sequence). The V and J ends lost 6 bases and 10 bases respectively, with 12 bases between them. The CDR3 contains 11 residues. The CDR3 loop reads CASSRDEHQYF. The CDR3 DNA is TGTGCCAGCAGTCGGGACGAGCACCAGTACTTC. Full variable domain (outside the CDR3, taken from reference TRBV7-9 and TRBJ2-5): DTGVSQNPRHKITKRGQNVTFRCDPISEHNRLYWYRQTLGQGPEFLTYFQNEAQLEKSRLLSDRFSAERPKGSFSTLEIQRTEQGDSAMYLCASSRDEHQYFGPGTRLLVL.

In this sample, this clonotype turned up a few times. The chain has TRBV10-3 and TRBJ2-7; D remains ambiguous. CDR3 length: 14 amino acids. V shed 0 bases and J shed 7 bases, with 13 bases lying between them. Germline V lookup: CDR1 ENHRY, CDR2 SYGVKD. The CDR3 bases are TGTGCCATCAGTGAGTCCGACGCGGCGGAAGAGCAGTACTTC. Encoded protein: CAISESDAAEEQYF.

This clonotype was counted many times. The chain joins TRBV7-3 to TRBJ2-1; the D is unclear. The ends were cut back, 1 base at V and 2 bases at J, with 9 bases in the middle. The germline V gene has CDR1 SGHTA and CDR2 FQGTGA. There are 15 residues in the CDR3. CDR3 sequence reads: CASSLMVAAYNEQFF. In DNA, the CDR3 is TGTGCCAGCAGCTTAATGGTAGCTGCCTACAATGAGCAGTTCTTC.

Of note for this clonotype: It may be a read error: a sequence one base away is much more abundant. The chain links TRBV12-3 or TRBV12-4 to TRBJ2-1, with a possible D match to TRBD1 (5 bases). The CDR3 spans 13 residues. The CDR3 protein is CSSSSAGPNEQFF. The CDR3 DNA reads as TGTTCCAGCAGTTCGGCAGGGCCTAATGAGCAGTTCTTC.

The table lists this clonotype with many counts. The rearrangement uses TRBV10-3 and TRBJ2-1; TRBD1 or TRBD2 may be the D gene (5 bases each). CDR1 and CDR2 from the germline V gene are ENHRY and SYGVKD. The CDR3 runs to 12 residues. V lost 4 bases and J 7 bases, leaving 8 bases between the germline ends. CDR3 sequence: CAISGWGNEQFF. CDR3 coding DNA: TGTGCCATCAGTGGATGGGGGAATGAGCAGTTCTTC.

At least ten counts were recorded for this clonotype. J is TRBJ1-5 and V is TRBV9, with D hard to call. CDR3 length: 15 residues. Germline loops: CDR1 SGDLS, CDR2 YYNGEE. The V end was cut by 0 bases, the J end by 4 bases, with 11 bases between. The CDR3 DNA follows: TGTGCCAGCAGCGTAGCAGGTCAGCCTAATCAGCCCCAGCATTTT. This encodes CASSVAGQPNQPQHF.